This record covers a single TCR beta chain. The antigen is undetermined. Some clones are missing from TCRdb's copy, which holds only in-frame ones; the method was immunoSEQ multiplex PCR. The sample yields about 12,000 clones, 76% seen once. Repeated repertoire sampling spanned the course of chemoradiotherapy. The record originates from a study of chemoradiotherapy in HPV16-positive cancers. Regarding the study as a whole: Candidate HPV-specific clones and E7-related TCR motifs grew in tumor during treatment.

From germline, CDR1 is GTSNPN and CDR2 SVGIG (reference sequence). The CDR3 extends over 14 amino acids. V was trimmed by 4 bases and J by 13 bases, leaving 20 bases between them. This clonotype was obtained from a human donor with HPV-associated anogenital cancer. This material was acquired from a patient who underwent chemoradiotherapy. The chain couples TRBV30 to TRBJ1-6; a weak D match, TRBD1 (6 bases). The DNA for the CDR3 is TGTGCCTGGATGGGGGCCGGGACGGCTACGCCCCTCCACTTT. Protein: CAWMGAGTATPLHF.